Given below is one T cell receptor beta chain in context. No antigen is known for it. These data belong to a study of cytomegalovirus exposure and HLA in healthy donors. Findings and limits, study-wide: Researchers counted 150 to 200 TCR beta chains as cytomegalovirus-associated. The authors confirmed in vitro that three CMV-associated chains were specific for CMV antigens.

The PCR was carried out with 60 Vbeta primers and 13 Jbeta primers. As processed by the authors: Later reanalysis found 75 million to 100 million unique TCR beta chains, about 11 million of them shared. Sequenced by immunoSEQ multiplex PCR; TCRdb stores in-frame clones only, minus some. V and J calls and clone size are given by that table; D and trimming were obtained from the DNA. The data show some 87,000 clones, with roughly three quarters seen just once and approximately 3% held by the top ten. The CDR3 has 12 residues. Germline V lookup: CDR1 SGHRS, CDR2 YFSETQ. Trimming removed 0 bases from V and 6 bases from J, with 7 bases in between.

This sequence joins TRBV5-1 and TRBJ2-7; D perhaps matches TRBD1 (5 bases). The sample taken for sequencing was PBMCs. The receptor was isolated from a man under 40 in good health and CMV-seronegative. The CDR3 region is CASSLVGAEQYF. CDR3 nucleotide sequence: TGCGCCAGCAGCTTGGTAGGGGCCGAGCAGTACTTC.